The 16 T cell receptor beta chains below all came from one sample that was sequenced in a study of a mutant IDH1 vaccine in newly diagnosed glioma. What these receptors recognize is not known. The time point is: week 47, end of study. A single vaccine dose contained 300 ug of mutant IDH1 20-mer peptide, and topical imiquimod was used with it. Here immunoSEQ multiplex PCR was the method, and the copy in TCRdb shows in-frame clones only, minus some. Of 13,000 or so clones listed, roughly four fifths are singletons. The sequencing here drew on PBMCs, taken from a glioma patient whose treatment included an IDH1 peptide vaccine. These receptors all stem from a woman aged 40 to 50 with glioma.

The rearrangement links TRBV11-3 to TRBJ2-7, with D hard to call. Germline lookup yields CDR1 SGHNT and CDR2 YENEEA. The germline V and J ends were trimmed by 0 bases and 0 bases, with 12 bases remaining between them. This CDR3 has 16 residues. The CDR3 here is CASSLDRLLCSYEQYF. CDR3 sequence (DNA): TGTGCCAGCAGCTTAGATAGGCTGTTGTGCTCCTACGAGCAGTACTTC.

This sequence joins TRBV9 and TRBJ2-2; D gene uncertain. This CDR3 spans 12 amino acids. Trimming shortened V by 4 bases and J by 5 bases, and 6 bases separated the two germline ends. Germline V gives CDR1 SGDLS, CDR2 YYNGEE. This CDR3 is CASSPNTGELFF. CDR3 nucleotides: TGTGCCAGCAGCCCCAATACCGGGGAGCTGTTTTTT. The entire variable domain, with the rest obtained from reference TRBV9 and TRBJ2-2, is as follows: DSGVTQTPKHLITATGQRVTLRCSPRSGDLSVYWYQQSLDQGLQFLIQYYNGEERAKGNILERFSAQQFPDLHSELNLSSLELGDSALYFCASSPNTGELFFGEGSRLTVL.

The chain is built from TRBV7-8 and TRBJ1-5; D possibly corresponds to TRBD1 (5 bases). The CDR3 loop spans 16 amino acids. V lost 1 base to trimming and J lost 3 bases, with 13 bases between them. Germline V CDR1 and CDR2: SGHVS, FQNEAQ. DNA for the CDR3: TGTGCCAGCAGCTTAGGGGGAGCCAGGGCCAATCAGCCCCAGCATTTT. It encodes CASSLGGARANQPQHF.

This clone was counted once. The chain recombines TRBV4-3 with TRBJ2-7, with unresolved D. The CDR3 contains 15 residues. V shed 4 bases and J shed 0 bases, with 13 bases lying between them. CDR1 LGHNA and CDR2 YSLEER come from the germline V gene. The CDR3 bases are TGCGCCAGCAGCCCCGCGGCGACGGCCTCCTACGAGCAGTACTTC. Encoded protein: CASSPAATASYEQYF.

The CDR3 DNA reads as TGTGCCAGCAGTTTAGGGGATTATGGCTACACCTTC. Its translation: CASSLGDYGYTF. The gene calls are TRBV28 and TRBJ1-2; D gene uncertain. Germline V gene lookup returns CDR1 MDHEN and CDR2 SYDVKM. The CDR3 loop spans 12 amino acids. Trimming removed 2 bases from V and 5 bases from J, with 6 bases in between.

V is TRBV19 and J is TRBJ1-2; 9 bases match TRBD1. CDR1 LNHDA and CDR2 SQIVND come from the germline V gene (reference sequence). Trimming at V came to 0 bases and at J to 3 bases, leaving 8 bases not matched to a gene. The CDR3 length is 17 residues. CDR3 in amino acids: CASSIDHTGGADYGYTF. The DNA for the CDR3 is TGTGCCAGTAGTATAGATCACACAGGGGGCGCGGACTATGGCTACACCTTC.

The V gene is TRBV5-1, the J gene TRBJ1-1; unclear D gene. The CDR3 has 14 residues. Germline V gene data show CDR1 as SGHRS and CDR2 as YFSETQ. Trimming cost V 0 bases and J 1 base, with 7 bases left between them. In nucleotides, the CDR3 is TGCGCCAGCAGCTTGGCGAGAGGGAACACTGAAGCTTTCTTT. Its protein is CASSLARGNTEAFF.

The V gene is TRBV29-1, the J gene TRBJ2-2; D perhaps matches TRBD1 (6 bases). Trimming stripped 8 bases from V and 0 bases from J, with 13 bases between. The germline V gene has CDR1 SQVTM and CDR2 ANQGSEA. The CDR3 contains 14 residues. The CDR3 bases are TGCAGCTATACCAGGGGTACGAACACCGGGGAGCTGTTTTTT. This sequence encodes CSYTRGTNTGELFF.

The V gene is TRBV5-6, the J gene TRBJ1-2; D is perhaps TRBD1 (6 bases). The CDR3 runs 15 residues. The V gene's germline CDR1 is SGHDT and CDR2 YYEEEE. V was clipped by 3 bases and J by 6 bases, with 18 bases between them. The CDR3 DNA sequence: TGTGCCAGCAGCTCGTATACAGGGTTAAGGGATGGCTACACCTTC. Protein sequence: CASSSYTGLRDGYTF.

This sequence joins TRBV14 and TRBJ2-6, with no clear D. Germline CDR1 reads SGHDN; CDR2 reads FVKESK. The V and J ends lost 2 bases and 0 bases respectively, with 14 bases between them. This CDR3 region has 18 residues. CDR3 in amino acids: CASSQRTFTSSGANVLTF. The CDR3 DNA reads TGTGCCAGCAGCCAACGAACATTTACTTCCTCTGGGGCCAACGTCCTGACTTTC. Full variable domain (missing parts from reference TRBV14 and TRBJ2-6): EAGVTQFPSHSVIEKGQTVTLRCDPISGHDNLYWYRRVMGKEIKFLLHFVKESKQDESGMPNNRFLAERTGGTYSTLKVQPAELEDSGVYFCASSQRTFTSSGANVLTFGAGSRLTVL.

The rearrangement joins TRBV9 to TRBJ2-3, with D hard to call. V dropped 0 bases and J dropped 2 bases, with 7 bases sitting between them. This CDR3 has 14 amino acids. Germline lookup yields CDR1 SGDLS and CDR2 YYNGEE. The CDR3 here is CASSVVPVTDTQYF. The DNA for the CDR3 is TGTGCCAGCAGCGTAGTCCCGGTCACAGATACGCAGTATTTT.

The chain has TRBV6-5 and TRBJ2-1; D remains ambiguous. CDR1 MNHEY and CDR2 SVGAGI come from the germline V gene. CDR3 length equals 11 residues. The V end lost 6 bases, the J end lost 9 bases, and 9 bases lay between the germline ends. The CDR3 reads CASSSRIEQFF. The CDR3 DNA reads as TGTGCCAGCAGCTCCCGGATTGAGCAGTTCTTC.

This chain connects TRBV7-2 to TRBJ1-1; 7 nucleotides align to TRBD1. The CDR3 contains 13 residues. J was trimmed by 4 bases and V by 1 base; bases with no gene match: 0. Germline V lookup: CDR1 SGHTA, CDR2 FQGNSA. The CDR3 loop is CASSLGQGTEAFF. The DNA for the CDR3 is TGTGCCAGCAGCTTAGGACAGGGCACTGAAGCTTTCTTT.

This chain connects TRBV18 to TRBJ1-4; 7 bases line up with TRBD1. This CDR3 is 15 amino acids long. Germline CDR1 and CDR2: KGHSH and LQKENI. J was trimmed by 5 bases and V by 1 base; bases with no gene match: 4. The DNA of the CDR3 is TGTGCCAGCTCACCACAGGGGGCCGGGAATGAAAAACTGTTTTTT. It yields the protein CASSPQGAGNEKLFF.

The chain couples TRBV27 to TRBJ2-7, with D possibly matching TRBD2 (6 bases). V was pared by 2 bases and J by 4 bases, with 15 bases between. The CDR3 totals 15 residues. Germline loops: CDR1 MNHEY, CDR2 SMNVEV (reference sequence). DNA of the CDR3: TGTGCCAGCAGTTTAAGTAGCGGAATCATATACGAGCAGTACTTC. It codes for CASSLSSGIIYEQYF.

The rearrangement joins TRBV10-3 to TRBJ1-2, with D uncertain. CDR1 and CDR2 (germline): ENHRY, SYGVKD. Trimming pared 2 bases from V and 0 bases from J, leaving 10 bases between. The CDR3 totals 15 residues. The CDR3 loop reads CAISEPEQPNYGYTF. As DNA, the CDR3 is TGTGCCATCAGTGAGCCAGAACAGCCTAACTATGGCTACACCTTC.